Shown below are 23 T cell receptor beta chains from a single sample sequenced in a study of human T cells and chemical hapten exposure. Described time point: patch test 1, 2 weeks after DPC sensitization. The treatment here: therapeutic diphenylcyclopropenone sensitization with weekly scalp DPC. TCRdb re-called the RACE reads through MiXCR, storing one row per CDR3 protein. The sample carries around 340,000 distinct CDR3 sequences, around 7% recorded once. The input for sequencing was whole blood, taken in connection with sensitization to the hapten diphenylcyclopropenone (DPC). The receptors derive from a young woman with alopecia areata. Some clones in this sample may be carry-over from other donors' samples.

This clonotype occurred many times. The chain links TRBV5-5 to TRBJ2-1, with 8 bases aligning to TRBD2. V dropped 1 base and J dropped 0; count of bases not matched to a gene: 6. CDR3 size: 17 residues. In germline, CDR1 is SGHKS, CDR2 YYEKEE (reference sequence). The CDR3, as DNA: TGTGCCAGCAGCTTGTTGACTAGCGCATTCTCCTACAATGAGCAGTTCTTC. This gives the protein CASSLLTSAFSYNEQFF.

This clonotype has only a few counts. The chain combines TRBV3-1 with TRBJ1-1; 11 bases align to TRBD1. V lost 5 bases to trimming and J lost 5 bases; unmatched junction nucleotides: 7. Germline CDR1 is LGHDT and CDR2 is YNNKEL (reference sequence). This CDR3 comprises 15 residues. The CDR3 spells CASSYTGQGGTEAFF. CDR3 coding DNA: TGTGCCAGCAGCTATACGGGACAGGGGGGAACTGAAGCTTTCTTT.

This clonotype has only a few counts. The V call is TRBV7-9, the J call TRBJ1-4; 7 bases are a match to TRBD1. This CDR3 contains 19 residues. Germline CDR1 and CDR2: SEHNR and FQNEAQ (reference sequence). V shed 4 bases and J 0 bases; nucleotides not matched to a gene: 14. CDR3 in amino acids: CASSSPRRGTATTNEKLFF. The DNA for the CDR3 is TGTGCCAGCAGCTCCCCTAGGAGGGGGACAGCAACAACTAATGAAAAACTGTTTTTT.

This clonotype showed up just a few times. The chain carries TRBV29-1 and TRBJ2-1, with TRBD1 identical over 8 bases. The J segment lost 4 bases and the V segment lost 7 bases, leaving 15 bases of the junction unmatched. The CDR3 runs to 16 residues. CDR1 is SQVTM, CDR2 ANQGSEA, per germline. Written as DNA, the CDR3 is TGCAGCGCCACCCAGGCCGGACAGGGCCTTTACAATGAGCAGTTCTTC. Its protein product is CSATQAGQGLYNEQFF.

In its sample, this clonotype was seen many times. The V and J genes are TRBV2 and TRBJ2-3, with TRBD2 as a possible D gene (5 bases). The CDR3 is made up of 16 amino acids. CDR1 and CDR2 from the germline V gene are SNHLY and FYNNEI. Trimming took 8 bases from V and 0 from J, leaving 18 bases between them. CDR3 region: CASGGGRSTSTDTQYF. In DNA form, the CDR3 reads TGTGCCAGCGGAGGTGGCAGATCTACTAGCACAGATACGCAGTATTTT.

This clonotype has only a few counts. In DNA form, the CDR3 reads TGTGCCAGCAGCCCCACGGCCTCCAATCAGCCCCAGCATTTT. Protein sequence: CASSPTASNQPQHF. The chain combines TRBV3-1 with TRBJ1-5; D remains ambiguous. V shed 4 bases and J shed 3 bases, with 10 bases lying between them. Germline lookup yields CDR1 LGHDT and CDR2 YNNKEL (reference sequence). The CDR3 has 14 residues. The complete variable domain, with remaining parts taken from reference TRBV3-1 and TRBJ1-5, reads DTAVSQTPKYLVTQMGNDKSIKCEQNLGHDTMYWYKQDSKKFLKIMFSYNNKELIINETVPNRFSPKSPDKAHLNLHINSLELGDSAVYFCASSPTASNQPQHFGDGTRLSIL.

The chain uses TRBV20-1 and TRBJ1-4, with D possibly matching TRBD1 (5 bases). Germline-derived CDR1 and CDR2 are DFQATT and SNEGSKA (reference sequence). The CDR3 extends over 13 amino acids. Trimming stripped 5 bases from V and 10 bases from J, with 17 bases between. CDR3 coding DNA: TGCAGTGCTGGGGACTCTGGCGGGGGAAAACTGTTTTTT. Encoded protein: CSAGDSGGGKLFF.

This clonotype has more than one count but fewer than ten. The chain recombines TRBV6-2 or TRBV6-3 with TRBJ1-5; 9 bases fit TRBD1. Germline V CDR1 and CDR2: MNHEY, SVGEGT. The CDR3 has 17 residues. Trimming cost V 5 bases and J 0 bases; bases outside gene matches: 8. CDR3 DNA: TGTGCCAGCAGTCCAACAGGGGGCGGGTATAGCAATCAGCCCCAGCATTTT. It encodes CASSPTGGGYSNQPQHF.

V and J are TRBV12-5 and TRBJ1-1, with a tentative D call TRBD1 (5 bases). Germline loops: CDR1 LGHNT, CDR2 FRNRAP. CDR3 size: 14 residues. Trimming left V 6 bases short and J 1 base short, with 12 bases between. The CDR3 DNA reads TGTGCTAGTGGAGCCCTAACAGGGAACACTGAAGCTTTCTTT. Translation: CASGALTGNTEAFF. The whole variable domain, filled in from reference TRBV12-5 and TRBJ1-1, reads DARVTQTPRHKVTEMGQEVTMRCQPILGHNTVFWYRQTMMQGLELLAYFRNRAPLDDSGMPKDRFSAEMPDATLATLKIQPSEPRDSAVYFCASGALTGNTEAFFGQGTRLTVV.

This clonotype was found a few times. The chain employs TRBV7-9 and TRBJ2-2; either TRBD1 or TRBD2 may fit D (5 bases each). The CDR3 sequence is 15 residues long. Germline V gene data show CDR1 as SEHNR and CDR2 as FQNEAQ (reference sequence). V lost 3 bases to trimming and J lost 6 bases, with 14 bases between them. The CDR3 spells CASSFLQGAAGELFF. The CDR3 coding sequence is TGTGCCAGCAGCTTTTTGCAGGGAGCAGCCGGGGAGCTGTTTTTT.

This clonotype was counted ten times or more. The V and J genes are TRBV12-3 or TRBV12-4 and TRBJ1-2, with 10 bases matching TRBD1. V trimming: 3 bases; J trimming: 3 bases; junction bases outside the gene matches: 4. The CDR3 is made up of 15 amino acids. The CDR3 is CASSLVGQGDYGYTF. CDR3 DNA: TGTGCCAGCAGTTTGGTAGGACAGGGGGACTATGGCTACACCTTC.

This clonotype was observed many times. The chain carries TRBV6-5 and TRBJ2-5, with TRBD1 matching 8 bases. Germline CDR1 MNHEY, CDR2 SVGAGI. This CDR3 region has 17 residues. J was trimmed by 5 bases and V by 0 bases; bases with no gene match: 11. For the CDR3, the DNA is TGTGCCAGCAGTTACTCCTACTTCAGGGGGCTAGGGGAGACCCAGTACTTC. Protein product: CASSYSYFRGLGETQYF.

This clonotype was detected a few times. CDR3 in DNA: TGTGCCAGCAGTTCCAACGGACTCAGGGGGGAAAAACTGTTTTTT. It translates to CASSSNGLRGEKLFF. The chain combines TRBV6-5 with TRBJ1-4; TRBD1 aligns across 7 bases. This CDR3 has 15 amino acids. J lost 8 bases, V lost 4 bases, and 10 bases had no gene match. Per germline, CDR1 MNHEY and CDR2 SVGAGI.

CDR3 nucleotide sequence: TGTGCCAGCAGCCAAGGGCTAGAGGGATACGAGCAGTACTTC. Encoded protein: CASSQGLEGYEQYF. The chain is built from TRBV3-1 and TRBJ2-7; weak D call: TRBD2 (5 bases). This CDR3 has 14 amino acids. Germline V gene data show CDR1 as LGHDT and CDR2 as YNNKEL (reference sequence). Trimming removed 1 base at V and 4 bases at J, with 11 bases between.

This clonotype was recorded many times. The chain combines TRBV7-6 with TRBJ2-1; no firm D call. Germline-derived CDR1 and CDR2 are SGHVS and FNYEAQ. The length of the CDR3 is 14 residues. The V and J ends lost 2 bases and 5 bases respectively, with 10 bases between them. In nucleotides, the CDR3 is TGTGCCAGCAGCTTAATCGGAGCCAACAATGAGCAGTTCTTC. Amino acids: CASSLIGANNEQFF.

There are many counts of this clonotype. The rearrangement links TRBV5-1 to TRBJ2-5; TRBD1 matches 11 bases. There are 14 residues in the CDR3. The germline CDR1 and CDR2 sequences are SGHRS and YFSETQ. V gave up 3 bases and J gave up 3 bases; unmatched junction bases: 1. DNA for the CDR3: TGCGCCAGCAGCTGGGGACAGGGGGAAGAGACCCAGTACTTC. As protein: CASSWGQGEETQYF.

The V and J genes are TRBV7-2 and TRBJ2-2; D tentatively reads TRBD1 or TRBD2 (6 bases each). Trimming removed 0 bases from V and 6 bases from J, with 17 bases in between. Germline-derived CDR1 and CDR2 are SGHTA and FQGNSA. This CDR3 has 17 amino acids. The CDR3 loop is CASSLATGGGIPGELFF. CDR3 bases: TGTGCCAGCAGCTTAGCTACCGGGGGCGGTATTCCCGGGGAGCTGTTTTTT.

This clonotype appeared a few times. The DNA of the CDR3 is TGTGCCAGCTCACCACCCTCCTACGAGCAGTACTTC. Its translation is CASSPPSYEQYF. The chain employs TRBV18 and TRBJ2-7; D is ambiguous. CDR1 and CDR2 (germline): KGHSH, LQKENI. V lost 0 bases to trimming and J lost 0 bases, with 0 bases between them. The CDR3 totals 12 residues.

This clonotype was seen a few times. The V gene is TRBV9, the J gene TRBJ1-2; D gene unclear. CDR1 and CDR2 from the germline V gene are SGDLS and YYNGEE. CDR3 length equals 17 residues. V gave up 4 bases and J gave up 2 bases, with 21 bases separating them. Written as DNA, the CDR3 is TGTGCCAGCAGCTATATGGGAGCAGTTACCTTAAACTATGGCTACACCTTC. Its translation: CASSYMGAVTLNYGYTF. Combining the CDR3 with reference TRBV9 and TRBJ1-2 gives the whole variable domain DSGVTQTPKHLITATGQRVTLRCSPRSGDLSVYWYQQSLDQGLQFLIQYYNGEERAKGNILERFSAQQFPDLHSELNLSSLELGDSALYFCASSYMGAVTLNYGYTFGSGTRLTVV.

The CDR3 spells CASSISIGGITGELFF. The CDR3 nucleotides read TGTGCCAGTAGTATATCGATCGGGGGGATTACCGGGGAGCTGTTTTTT. This sequence joins TRBV19 and TRBJ2-2, with TRBD2 identical over 7 bases. Germline V gene data show CDR1 as LNHDA and CDR2 as SQIVND (reference sequence). The CDR3 loop spans 16 amino acids. Trimming cost V 2 bases and J 5 bases; bases outside gene matches: 8. Full variable domain (outside the CDR3, taken from reference TRBV19 and TRBJ2-2): DGGITQSPKYLFRKEGQNVTLSCEQNLNHDAMYWYRQDPGQGLRLIYYSQIVNDFQKGDIAEGYSVSREKKESFPLTVTSAQKNPTAFYLCASSISIGGITGELFFGEGSRLTVL.

This clonotype was recorded many times. The V gene is TRBV27, the J gene TRBJ2-5; D remains unclear. The germline V gene has CDR1 MNHEY and CDR2 SMNVEV (reference sequence). The CDR3 is 13 amino acids. The V gene lost 7 bases and the J gene lost 7 bases, with 16 bases spanning the gap. DNA for the CDR3: TGTGCCAGCACTTCTGGGCTCCTCGGGACCCAGTACTTC. It translates to CASTSGLLGTQYF.

This clonotype was found a few times. The chain combines TRBV20-1 with TRBJ1-4; possible D gene TRBD1, 5 bases. This CDR3 has 12 residues. Deletions cut 6 bases from V and 8 bases from J, with 13 bases between. The V gene's germline CDR1 is DFQATT and CDR2 SNEGSKA (reference sequence). The CDR3 nucleotides are TGCAGTGCGGGGGAGGAACAGGAAAAACTGTTTTTT. Its protein is CSAGEEQEKLFF.

V and J are TRBV10-3 and TRBJ1-5; TRBD1 matches at 10 bases. CDR3 length: 14 amino acids. Germline CDR1 is ENHRY and CDR2 is SYGVKD. J lost 5 bases, V lost 4 bases, and 2 bases had no gene match. CDR3 sequence (DNA): TGTGCCATCAGTGCCGGGACAGGGGATCAGCCCCAGCATTTT. Translation: CAISAGTGDQPQHF.